This T cell receptor beta chain originates from a study of regulatory T cells in long-lasting Graves disease. Study-level information: Persistent Graves' disease denoted over 5 years of antithyroid drugs plus positive TSH receptor antibodies.

Time point indicated: persistent/refractory GD, antithyroid drugs over 5 years with positive TRAb. The TCR library used RNA extracted from PBMCs. Through Arm-PCR of CDR3 regions and iRepertoire HTBI primers, TCR beta libraries were built. TCRdb processed the multiplex PCR reads anew with MiXCR; each CDR3 protein has one entry. The table lists about 340,000 distinct CDR3 sequences, roughly a fifth of them singletons. The table lists this clonotype with many counts. Its target is unknown. The study's findings and limits: TCR diversity was lower in persistent Graves' patients than in newly diagnosed ones. Preferential use of TRBV28, TRBJ1-2 and TRBJ2-5 was seen in persistent disease.

V was shortened by 11 bases and J by 6 bases, with 22 bases between the two germline ends. The germline V gene encodes CDR1 MDHEN and CDR2 SYDVKM. CDR3 size: 14 residues. The chain joins TRBV28 to TRBJ1-1; the D is unclear. The sequencing here drew on peripheral blood mononuclear cells (PBMCs), taken when the disease was refractory, from a patient treated with antithyroid drugs. The receptor was isolated from a female donor with Graves disease. The CDR3 region has the DNA TGTGCCCTATCTCCCCCTTTTGAGGTGGCTGAAGCTTTCTTT. Amino acids: CALSPPFEVAEAFF.